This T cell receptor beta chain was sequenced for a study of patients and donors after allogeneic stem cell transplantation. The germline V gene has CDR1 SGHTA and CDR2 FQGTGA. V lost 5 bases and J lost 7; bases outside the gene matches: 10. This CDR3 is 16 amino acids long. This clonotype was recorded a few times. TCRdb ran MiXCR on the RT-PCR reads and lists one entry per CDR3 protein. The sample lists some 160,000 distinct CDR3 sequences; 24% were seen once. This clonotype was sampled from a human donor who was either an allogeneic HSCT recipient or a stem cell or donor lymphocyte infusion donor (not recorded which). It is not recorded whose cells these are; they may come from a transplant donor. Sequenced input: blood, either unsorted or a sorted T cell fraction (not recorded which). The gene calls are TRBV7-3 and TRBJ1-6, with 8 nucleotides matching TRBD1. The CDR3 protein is CASSPRDRFLNSPLHF. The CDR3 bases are TGTGCCAGCAGCCCCCGGGACAGGTTCCTAAATTCACCCCTCCACTTT.